The next 17 T cell receptor beta chains were all read from a single sample in a study of CD8+ T cells in alopecia areata. Extraction of RNA preceded its reverse transcription into cDNA, which served as the sequencing template. The repertoire was sequenced with immunoSEQ multiplex PCR; TCRdb's copy has only in-frame clones and lacks some. The table lists around 200,000 clones, around 60% of them singletons. Treatment here: oral pan-JAK inhibitor, 5-10 mg twice daily. The input for sequencing was CD4+ T cells sorted from blood, taken at week 4, from a patient treated with tofacitinib. These receptors came from a human donor with alopecia areata.

The CDR3 bases are TGTGCCAGCAGCTTAGTGGGTGCGGGAGGCGGGGAGACCCAGTACTTC. It translates to CASSLVGAGGGETQYF. The chain joins TRBV11-2 to TRBJ2-5, with 8 bases aligning to TRBD2. The CDR3 is made up of 16 amino acids. After removal of 1 base from V and 5 bases from J, the junction contained 9 bases not matched to a gene. Germline-derived CDR1 and CDR2 are SGHAT and FQNNGV. The complete variable domain, with remaining parts taken from reference TRBV11-2 and TRBJ2-5, reads EAGVAQSPRYKIIEKRQSVAFWCNPISGHATLYWYQQILGQGPKLLIQFQNNGVVDDSQLPKDRFSAERLKGVDSTLKIQPAKLEDSAVYLCASSLVGAGGGETQYFGPGTRLLVL.

The chain has TRBV2 and TRBJ2-5; no definite D call. CDR3 size: 11 residues. V lost 5 bases and J 7 bases, leaving 8 bases between the germline ends. The germline V gene has CDR1 SNHLY and CDR2 FYNNEI. The chain's CDR3 is CASSSGGTQYF. The DNA for the CDR3 is TGTGCCAGCAGTTCCGGCGGGACCCAGTACTTC.

The chain is built from TRBV28 and TRBJ1-2; 9 bases are a match to TRBD1. Germline V gives CDR1 MDHEN, CDR2 SYDVKM. J was trimmed by 3 bases and V by 11 bases; bases with no gene match: 7. The CDR3 contains 13 residues. The CDR3 DNA follows: TGTGCCGCTCGCCGGGACAGGGACTATGGCTACACCTTC. Amino acid sequence: CAARRDRDYGYTF.

The gene calls are TRBV25-1 and TRBJ2-3; 8 nucleotides line up with TRBD2. Trimming removed 4 bases from V and 2 bases from J; junction bases left unmatched: 8. The CDR3 sequence is 16 residues long. Germline V gene lookup returns CDR1 MGHDK and CDR2 SYGVNS. CDR3 bases: TGTGCCAGCAGTGGGGGACTAGGGATAACCACAGATACGCAGTATTTT. The encoded protein is CASSGGLGITTDTQYF.

V usage is TRBV29-1 and J usage is TRBJ1-2; 8 nucleotides align to TRBD1. The germline V gene encodes CDR1 SQVTM and CDR2 ANQGSEA. This CDR3 is 13 amino acids long. V gave up 6 bases and J gave up 5 bases; unmatched junction bases: 8. The CDR3 nucleotides are TGCAGCGTCGTTCAGGGGGCTGAGTATGGCTACACCTTC. Amino acid sequence: CSVVQGAEYGYTF.

The V and J genes are TRBV19 and TRBJ2-5; 16 nucleotides agree with TRBD2. V shed 9 bases, J shed 4 bases, and the junction held 8 bases outside the gene matches. This CDR3 comprises 16 residues. CDR1 is LNHDA, CDR2 SQIVND, per germline (reference sequence). Written as DNA, the CDR3 is TGTGCCAGCACAACGGGACTAGCGGGAGGGTCAGAGACCCAGTACTTC. It yields the protein CASTTGLAGGSETQYF.

The chain joins TRBV2 to TRBJ2-1, with D tentatively TRBD2 (6 bases). Trimming stripped 7 bases from V and 1 base from J, with 11 bases between. The CDR3 is 14 residues long. Germline values: CDR1 SNHLY, CDR2 FYNNEI. In DNA form, the CDR3 reads TGTGCCAGCACGCCGGGACTTTCCTACAATGAGCAGTTCTTC. Translation gives CASTPGLSYNEQFF.

This clone appeared once. The gene calls are TRBV29-1 and TRBJ2-2; possibly TRBD1 for D (5 bases). Germline-derived CDR1 and CDR2 are SQVTM and ANQGSEA. Deletions cut 5 bases from V and 7 bases from J, with 11 bases between. The CDR3 sequence is 12 residues long. For the CDR3, the DNA is TGCAGCGTTCCAGGGTTCATCGGGGAGCTGTTTTTT. Protein: CSVPGFIGELFF.

The V call is TRBV27, the J call TRBJ2-7; a weak D match, TRBD1 (6 bases). There are 13 residues in the CDR3. The ends were cut back, 4 bases at V and 6 bases at J, with 13 bases in the middle. The germline V gene encodes CDR1 MNHEY and CDR2 SMNVEV (reference sequence). The CDR3 DNA is TGTGCCAGCAGTTGGAACAGGGATAGCGAGCAGTACTTC. This gives the protein CASSWNRDSEQYF.

The rearrangement joins TRBV7-2 to TRBJ2-7; TRBD2 is a possible D gene (6 bases). The CDR3 is 16 amino acids. Germline V lookup: CDR1 SGHTA, CDR2 FQGNSA. The ends were cut back, 2 bases at V and 2 bases at J, with 16 bases in the middle. In DNA form, the CDR3 reads TGTGCCAGCAGCTTACCCGGCGGGACGTCACCCTACGAGCAGTACTTC. Its protein is CASSLPGGTSPYEQYF.

The chain links TRBV30 to TRBJ1-2; TRBD1 is a possible D gene (6 bases). There are 14 residues in the CDR3. Trimming shortened V by 0 bases and J by 4 bases, and 12 bases separated the two germline ends. Germline V CDR1 and CDR2: GTSNPN, SVGIG (reference sequence). The CDR3 here is CAWSVGGVSYGYTF. The CDR3 nucleotides are TGTGCCTGGAGTGTCGGGGGCGTGAGCTATGGCTACACCTTC.

This chain joins TRBV7-2 and TRBJ2-3; D possibly uses TRBD1 or TRBD2 (5 bases each). Per germline, CDR1 SGHTA and CDR2 FQGNSA. There are 14 residues in the CDR3. V lost 2 bases and J lost 2, with 8 bases in between. The CDR3 loop reads CASSLMGDTDTQYF. The CDR3 DNA is TGTGCCAGCAGCTTAATGGGGGACACAGATACGCAGTATTTT. The full variable domain, its missing parts supplied by reference TRBV7-2 and TRBJ2-3, is GAGVSQSPSNKVTEKGKDVELRCDPISGHTALYWYRQSLGQGLEFLIYFQGNSAPDKSGLPSDRFSAERTGGSVSTLTIQRTQQEDSAVYLCASSLMGDTDTQYFGPGTRLTVL.

The V gene is TRBV6-1, the J gene TRBJ2-7; D gene uncertain. The CDR3 consists of 11 residues. V was shortened by 5 bases and J by 6 bases, with 8 bases between the two germline ends. The germline V gene encodes CDR1 MNHNS and CDR2 SASEGT. The CDR3 reads CASSFTAEQYF. The CDR3 region has the DNA TGTGCCAGCAGTTTCACGGCCGAGCAGTACTTC.

This clone was seen more than once but under ten times. The chain uses TRBV7-3 and TRBJ2-6; 10 positions match TRBD2. Germline V gene lookup returns CDR1 SGHTA and CDR2 FQGTGA. The ends lost 5 bases at V and 4 bases at J; junction bases unmatched: 8. This CDR3 is 17 amino acids long. This CDR3 is CASSPLAGGAGANVLTF. The CDR3, as DNA: TGTGCCAGCAGCCCCTTAGCGGGAGGTGCAGGGGCCAACGTCCTGACTTTC.

This chain connects TRBV4-3 to TRBJ2-3, with TRBD1 identical over 9 bases. Per germline, CDR1 LGHNA and CDR2 YSLEER. The ends lost 4 bases at V and 4 bases at J; junction bases unmatched: 9. There are 16 residues in the CDR3. CDR3 DNA sequence: TGCGCCAGCAGCCGAACGGACAGGGGTTCTTCAGATACGCAGTATTTT. Amino acid sequence: CASSRTDRGSSDTQYF.

The chain links TRBV29-1 to TRBJ2-2; D remains unclear. From germline, CDR1 is SQVTM and CDR2 ANQGSEA. V lost 2 bases, J lost 4 bases, and 14 bases lay in between. The CDR3 runs to 15 residues. This CDR3 reads CSVETGAVGTGELFF. In nucleotides, the CDR3 is TGCAGCGTTGAAACGGGCGCGGTAGGCACCGGGGAGCTGTTTTTT.

For the CDR3, the DNA is TGCGCCAGCAGCCAGGGTTGGGCACGGGAAGCCAAAAACATTCAGTACTTC. Translating it yields CASSQGWAREAKNIQYF. The rearrangement links TRBV4-1 to TRBJ2-4; D may be TRBD2 (5 bases). CDR3 size: 17 residues. Trimming shortened V by 3 bases and J by 0 bases, and 15 bases separated the two germline ends. CDR1 and CDR2 from the germline V gene are MGHRA and YSYEKL.